These 18 T cell receptor beta chains were all obtained from the same sample, sequenced in a study of spatial heterogeneity in lung cancer. Noted time point: blood at routine non-recurrence follow-up after resection. No cell sorting; template was whole RNA from tumor, lung tissue or PBMC. TCRdb reprocessed the 5' RACE reads with MiXCR, giving one entry per CDR3 protein. This table holds some 110,000 distinct CDR3 sequences, 12% found once. The sample was PBMCs, taken at follow-up. All receptors derive from a male donor with early-stage non-small cell lung cancer.

This chain uses TRBV12-3 or TRBV12-4 with TRBJ2-1, with D maybe TRBD2 (7 bases). There are 15 residues in the CDR3. Trimming took off 6 bases at V and 4 bases at J, with 16 bases between the two ends. CDR3 protein: CASSQTGGNYNEQFF. The CDR3 nucleotides read TGTGCCAGCAGCCAGACGGGGGGCAATTACAATGAGCAGTTCTTC.

This clonotype has at least ten counts. The chain employs TRBV7-3 and TRBJ2-2, with D perhaps matching TRBD2 (5 bases). The CDR3 is 14 amino acids. V gave up 5 bases and J gave up 4 bases, with 11 bases separating them. The germline CDR1 and CDR2 sequences are SGHTA and FQGTGA. CDR3: CASSQMAGTGELFF. DNA for the CDR3: TGTGCCAGCAGCCAAATGGCGGGCACCGGGGAGCTGTTTTTT.

This clonotype was counted ten times or more. The chain employs TRBV2 and TRBJ2-5, with 10 positions matching TRBD2. The CDR3 covers 15 residues. Germline V gives CDR1 SNHLY, CDR2 FYNNEI. J was trimmed by 5 bases and V by 5 bases; bases with no gene match: 8. CDR3 nucleotide sequence: TGTGCCAGCAGTTCACTAGCGGGGTTTGGGGAGACCCAGTACTTC. It encodes CASSSLAGFGETQYF.

This clonotype was recorded a few times. This chain joins TRBV10-2 and TRBJ2-1; weak D call: TRBD2 (5 bases). Germline V gives CDR1 WSHSY, CDR2 SAAADI. Deletions cut 5 bases from V and 2 bases from J, with 7 bases between. CDR3 length: 13 residues. The CDR3 sequence is CASSFSAYNEQFF. The DNA of the CDR3 is TGCGCCAGCAGTTTTAGCGCCTACAATGAGCAGTTCTTC.

V usage is TRBV30 and J usage is TRBJ2-3; D is possibly TRBD2 (5 bases). V was clipped by 3 bases and J by 7 bases, with 11 bases between them. This CDR3 is built from 12 residues. Per the germline V gene, CDR1 is GTSNPN and CDR2 is SVGIG (reference sequence). CDR3 loop: CAWSGGRHTQYF. CDR3 coding DNA: TGTGCCTGGAGCGGCGGGCGACATACGCAGTATTTT.

There are many counts of this clonotype. The chain joins TRBV12-3 or TRBV12-4 to TRBJ1-6; no reliable D call. V was clipped by 2 bases and J by 7 bases, with 9 bases between them. CDR3 length equals 14 residues. The CDR3 sequence is CASSLWESNSPLHF. CDR3 nucleotides: TGTGCCAGCAGTTTATGGGAATCAAATTCACCCCTCCACTTT.

By sample fraction, this clonotype is medium-sized. The chain combines TRBV20-1 with TRBJ1-5, with D perhaps TRBD1 (6 bases). The CDR3 totals 17 residues. Per the germline V gene, CDR1 is DFQATT and CDR2 is SNEGSKA (reference sequence). Deletions cut 4 bases from V and 0 bases from J, with 19 bases between. Here the CDR3 reads CSATRMTGAVSNQPQHF. CDR3 in DNA: TGCAGTGCTACGAGAATGACAGGCGCTGTTAGCAATCAGCCCCAGCATTTT.

Here the CDR3 reads CASSPPLARDRADTQYF. CDR3 DNA sequence: TGCGCCAGCAGCCCACCCCTAGCGAGGGACAGGGCAGATACGCAGTATTTT. V is TRBV5-1 and J is TRBJ2-3; 9 bases match TRBD1. Germline-derived CDR1 and CDR2 are SGHRS and YFSETQ. The CDR3 has 17 amino acids. Germline trimming cut 4 bases from V and 4 bases from J; bases unmatched to any gene: 13. The entire variable domain, with the rest obtained from reference TRBV5-1 and TRBJ2-3, is as follows: KAGVTQTPRYLIKTRGQQVTLSCSPISGHRSVSWYQQTPGQGLQFLFEYFSETQRNKGNFPGRFSGRQFSNSRSEMNVSTLELGDSALYLCASSPPLARDRADTQYFGPGTRLTVL.

The rearrangement links TRBV5-6 to TRBJ2-2; D is undetermined. Trimming left V 0 bases short and J 4 bases short, with 7 bases between. The CDR3 extends over 14 amino acids. The V gene's germline CDR1 is SGHDT and CDR2 YYEEEE. This chain's CDR3 is CASSLGQVTGELFF. For the CDR3, the DNA is TGTGCCAGCAGCTTGGGGCAGGTCACCGGGGAGCTGTTTTTT.

The table lists this clonotype with many counts. The chain uses TRBV19 and TRBJ1-1, with 8 bases identical to TRBD1. In germline, CDR1 is LNHDA, CDR2 SQIVND (reference sequence). The junction had 8 bases not matched to a gene; V was cut back by 6 bases and J by 5 bases. This CDR3 has 14 amino acids. CDR3 sequence: CASRRGQGITEAFF. DNA of the CDR3: TGTGCCAGTAGGAGAGGACAGGGAATAACTGAAGCTTTCTTT.

This clonotype came up a few times. This rearrangement joins TRBV11-3 to TRBJ2-2; no definite D call. From germline, CDR1 is SGHNT and CDR2 YENEEA. This CDR3 region has 13 residues. Deletions cut 1 base from V and 9 bases from J, with 9 bases between. CDR3 region: CASSLGPTRELFF. CDR3 sequence (DNA): TGTGCCAGCAGCTTAGGACCTACCCGGGAGCTGTTTTTT.

The sample holds a few counts of this clonotype. The genes are TRBV2 and TRBJ2-7, with TRBD1 matching 8 bases. This CDR3 region has 16 residues. The ends lost 4 bases at V and 0 bases at J; junction bases unmatched: 8. Looked up from germline, CDR1 is SNHLY and CDR2 is FYNNEI. CDR3 DNA sequence: TGTGCCAGCAGTGCAACAGGGGGTGTATCCTCCTACGAGCAGTACTTC. Its protein product is CASSATGGVSSYEQYF.

There are a few counts of this clonotype. This rearrangement joins TRBV19 to TRBJ1-5; 7 nucleotides match TRBD1. Germline trimming cut 5 bases from V and 3 bases from J; bases unmatched to any gene: 10. CDR1 is LNHDA and CDR2 is SQIVND in the germline V gene (reference sequence). The CDR3 is 16 amino acids. The CDR3 DNA sequence: TGTGCCAGTAGTTCCGGACAGGCAGGCGTCAATCAGCCCCAGCATTTT. This sequence encodes CASSSGQAGVNQPQHF.

The chain recombines TRBV6-5 with TRBJ1-5; D is uncertain. The CDR3 length is 15 residues. V lost 4 bases, J lost 7 bases, and 17 bases lay in between. Germline V gene lookup returns CDR1 MNHEY and CDR2 SVGAGI. CDR3 sequence reads: CASSLGNSGEQPQHF. CDR3 DNA: TGTGCCAGCAGTTTAGGTAACAGTGGTGAACAGCCCCAGCATTTT.

This sequence joins TRBV27 and TRBJ1-4, with TRBD1 as a possible D gene (6 bases). V dropped 2 bases and J dropped 7 bases, with 17 bases sitting between them. Germline V gives CDR1 MNHEY, CDR2 SMNVEV (reference sequence). The CDR3 extends over 16 amino acids. CDR3 in DNA: TGTGCCAGCAGTTTACGGGGGCAAGTCAGTCGTGAAAAACTGTTTTTT. Residues: CASSLRGQVSREKLFF.

The chain links TRBV15 to TRBJ2-2; D ambiguous. Between the trimmed V and J ends, which lost 5 bases and 2 bases, there was a span of 9 bases. CDR3 length: 14 residues. The V gene's germline CDR1 is LNHNV and CDR2 YYDKDF (reference sequence). CDR3 protein: CATSPLGNTGELFF. The CDR3 coding sequence is TGTGCCACCAGCCCCTTAGGAAACACCGGGGAGCTGTTTTTT.

This clonotype was detected many times. The chain has TRBV30 and TRBJ2-7, with unresolved D. V dropped 3 bases and J dropped 3 bases, with 15 bases sitting between them. This CDR3 region has 14 residues. Germline values: CDR1 GTSNPN, CDR2 SVGIG (reference sequence). The DNA for the CDR3 is TGTGCCTGGAGCTTGGATCTCCGGTTCTACGAGCAGTACTTC. It yields the protein CAWSLDLRFYEQYF. The full variable domain, its missing parts supplied by reference TRBV30 and TRBJ2-7, is SQTIHQWPATLVQPVGSPLSLECTVEGTSNPNLYWYRQAAGRGLQLLFYSVGIGQISSEVPQNLSASRPQDRQFILSSKKLLLSDSGFYLCAWSLDLRFYEQYFGPGTRLTVT.

The chain combines TRBV4-1 with TRBJ1-4; D is perhaps TRBD1 (6 bases). V was shortened by 0 bases and J by 8 bases, with 16 bases between the two germline ends. The CDR3 spans 16 residues. Germline lookup yields CDR1 MGHRA and CDR2 YSYEKL. DNA for the CDR3: TGCGCCAGCAGCCAAGACATGAGGGGGGCTCGAGAAAAACTGTTTTTT. It codes for CASSQDMRGAREKLFF.